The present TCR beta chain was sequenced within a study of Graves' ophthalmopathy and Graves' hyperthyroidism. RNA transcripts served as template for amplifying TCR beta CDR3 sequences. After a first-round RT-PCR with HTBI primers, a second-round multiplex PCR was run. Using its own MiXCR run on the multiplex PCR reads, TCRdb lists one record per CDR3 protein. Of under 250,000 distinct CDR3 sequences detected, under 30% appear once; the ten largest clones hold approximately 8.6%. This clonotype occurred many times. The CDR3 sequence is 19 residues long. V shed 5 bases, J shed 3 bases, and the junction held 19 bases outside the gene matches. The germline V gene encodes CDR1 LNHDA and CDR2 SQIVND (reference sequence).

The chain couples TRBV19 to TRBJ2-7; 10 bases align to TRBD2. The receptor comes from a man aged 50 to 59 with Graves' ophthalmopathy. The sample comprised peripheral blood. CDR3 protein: CASSPVPLAGVSGGYEQYF. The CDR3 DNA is TGTGCCAGTAGTCCCGTCCCCCTAGCGGGAGTTAGTGGAGGCTACGAGCAGTACTTC.